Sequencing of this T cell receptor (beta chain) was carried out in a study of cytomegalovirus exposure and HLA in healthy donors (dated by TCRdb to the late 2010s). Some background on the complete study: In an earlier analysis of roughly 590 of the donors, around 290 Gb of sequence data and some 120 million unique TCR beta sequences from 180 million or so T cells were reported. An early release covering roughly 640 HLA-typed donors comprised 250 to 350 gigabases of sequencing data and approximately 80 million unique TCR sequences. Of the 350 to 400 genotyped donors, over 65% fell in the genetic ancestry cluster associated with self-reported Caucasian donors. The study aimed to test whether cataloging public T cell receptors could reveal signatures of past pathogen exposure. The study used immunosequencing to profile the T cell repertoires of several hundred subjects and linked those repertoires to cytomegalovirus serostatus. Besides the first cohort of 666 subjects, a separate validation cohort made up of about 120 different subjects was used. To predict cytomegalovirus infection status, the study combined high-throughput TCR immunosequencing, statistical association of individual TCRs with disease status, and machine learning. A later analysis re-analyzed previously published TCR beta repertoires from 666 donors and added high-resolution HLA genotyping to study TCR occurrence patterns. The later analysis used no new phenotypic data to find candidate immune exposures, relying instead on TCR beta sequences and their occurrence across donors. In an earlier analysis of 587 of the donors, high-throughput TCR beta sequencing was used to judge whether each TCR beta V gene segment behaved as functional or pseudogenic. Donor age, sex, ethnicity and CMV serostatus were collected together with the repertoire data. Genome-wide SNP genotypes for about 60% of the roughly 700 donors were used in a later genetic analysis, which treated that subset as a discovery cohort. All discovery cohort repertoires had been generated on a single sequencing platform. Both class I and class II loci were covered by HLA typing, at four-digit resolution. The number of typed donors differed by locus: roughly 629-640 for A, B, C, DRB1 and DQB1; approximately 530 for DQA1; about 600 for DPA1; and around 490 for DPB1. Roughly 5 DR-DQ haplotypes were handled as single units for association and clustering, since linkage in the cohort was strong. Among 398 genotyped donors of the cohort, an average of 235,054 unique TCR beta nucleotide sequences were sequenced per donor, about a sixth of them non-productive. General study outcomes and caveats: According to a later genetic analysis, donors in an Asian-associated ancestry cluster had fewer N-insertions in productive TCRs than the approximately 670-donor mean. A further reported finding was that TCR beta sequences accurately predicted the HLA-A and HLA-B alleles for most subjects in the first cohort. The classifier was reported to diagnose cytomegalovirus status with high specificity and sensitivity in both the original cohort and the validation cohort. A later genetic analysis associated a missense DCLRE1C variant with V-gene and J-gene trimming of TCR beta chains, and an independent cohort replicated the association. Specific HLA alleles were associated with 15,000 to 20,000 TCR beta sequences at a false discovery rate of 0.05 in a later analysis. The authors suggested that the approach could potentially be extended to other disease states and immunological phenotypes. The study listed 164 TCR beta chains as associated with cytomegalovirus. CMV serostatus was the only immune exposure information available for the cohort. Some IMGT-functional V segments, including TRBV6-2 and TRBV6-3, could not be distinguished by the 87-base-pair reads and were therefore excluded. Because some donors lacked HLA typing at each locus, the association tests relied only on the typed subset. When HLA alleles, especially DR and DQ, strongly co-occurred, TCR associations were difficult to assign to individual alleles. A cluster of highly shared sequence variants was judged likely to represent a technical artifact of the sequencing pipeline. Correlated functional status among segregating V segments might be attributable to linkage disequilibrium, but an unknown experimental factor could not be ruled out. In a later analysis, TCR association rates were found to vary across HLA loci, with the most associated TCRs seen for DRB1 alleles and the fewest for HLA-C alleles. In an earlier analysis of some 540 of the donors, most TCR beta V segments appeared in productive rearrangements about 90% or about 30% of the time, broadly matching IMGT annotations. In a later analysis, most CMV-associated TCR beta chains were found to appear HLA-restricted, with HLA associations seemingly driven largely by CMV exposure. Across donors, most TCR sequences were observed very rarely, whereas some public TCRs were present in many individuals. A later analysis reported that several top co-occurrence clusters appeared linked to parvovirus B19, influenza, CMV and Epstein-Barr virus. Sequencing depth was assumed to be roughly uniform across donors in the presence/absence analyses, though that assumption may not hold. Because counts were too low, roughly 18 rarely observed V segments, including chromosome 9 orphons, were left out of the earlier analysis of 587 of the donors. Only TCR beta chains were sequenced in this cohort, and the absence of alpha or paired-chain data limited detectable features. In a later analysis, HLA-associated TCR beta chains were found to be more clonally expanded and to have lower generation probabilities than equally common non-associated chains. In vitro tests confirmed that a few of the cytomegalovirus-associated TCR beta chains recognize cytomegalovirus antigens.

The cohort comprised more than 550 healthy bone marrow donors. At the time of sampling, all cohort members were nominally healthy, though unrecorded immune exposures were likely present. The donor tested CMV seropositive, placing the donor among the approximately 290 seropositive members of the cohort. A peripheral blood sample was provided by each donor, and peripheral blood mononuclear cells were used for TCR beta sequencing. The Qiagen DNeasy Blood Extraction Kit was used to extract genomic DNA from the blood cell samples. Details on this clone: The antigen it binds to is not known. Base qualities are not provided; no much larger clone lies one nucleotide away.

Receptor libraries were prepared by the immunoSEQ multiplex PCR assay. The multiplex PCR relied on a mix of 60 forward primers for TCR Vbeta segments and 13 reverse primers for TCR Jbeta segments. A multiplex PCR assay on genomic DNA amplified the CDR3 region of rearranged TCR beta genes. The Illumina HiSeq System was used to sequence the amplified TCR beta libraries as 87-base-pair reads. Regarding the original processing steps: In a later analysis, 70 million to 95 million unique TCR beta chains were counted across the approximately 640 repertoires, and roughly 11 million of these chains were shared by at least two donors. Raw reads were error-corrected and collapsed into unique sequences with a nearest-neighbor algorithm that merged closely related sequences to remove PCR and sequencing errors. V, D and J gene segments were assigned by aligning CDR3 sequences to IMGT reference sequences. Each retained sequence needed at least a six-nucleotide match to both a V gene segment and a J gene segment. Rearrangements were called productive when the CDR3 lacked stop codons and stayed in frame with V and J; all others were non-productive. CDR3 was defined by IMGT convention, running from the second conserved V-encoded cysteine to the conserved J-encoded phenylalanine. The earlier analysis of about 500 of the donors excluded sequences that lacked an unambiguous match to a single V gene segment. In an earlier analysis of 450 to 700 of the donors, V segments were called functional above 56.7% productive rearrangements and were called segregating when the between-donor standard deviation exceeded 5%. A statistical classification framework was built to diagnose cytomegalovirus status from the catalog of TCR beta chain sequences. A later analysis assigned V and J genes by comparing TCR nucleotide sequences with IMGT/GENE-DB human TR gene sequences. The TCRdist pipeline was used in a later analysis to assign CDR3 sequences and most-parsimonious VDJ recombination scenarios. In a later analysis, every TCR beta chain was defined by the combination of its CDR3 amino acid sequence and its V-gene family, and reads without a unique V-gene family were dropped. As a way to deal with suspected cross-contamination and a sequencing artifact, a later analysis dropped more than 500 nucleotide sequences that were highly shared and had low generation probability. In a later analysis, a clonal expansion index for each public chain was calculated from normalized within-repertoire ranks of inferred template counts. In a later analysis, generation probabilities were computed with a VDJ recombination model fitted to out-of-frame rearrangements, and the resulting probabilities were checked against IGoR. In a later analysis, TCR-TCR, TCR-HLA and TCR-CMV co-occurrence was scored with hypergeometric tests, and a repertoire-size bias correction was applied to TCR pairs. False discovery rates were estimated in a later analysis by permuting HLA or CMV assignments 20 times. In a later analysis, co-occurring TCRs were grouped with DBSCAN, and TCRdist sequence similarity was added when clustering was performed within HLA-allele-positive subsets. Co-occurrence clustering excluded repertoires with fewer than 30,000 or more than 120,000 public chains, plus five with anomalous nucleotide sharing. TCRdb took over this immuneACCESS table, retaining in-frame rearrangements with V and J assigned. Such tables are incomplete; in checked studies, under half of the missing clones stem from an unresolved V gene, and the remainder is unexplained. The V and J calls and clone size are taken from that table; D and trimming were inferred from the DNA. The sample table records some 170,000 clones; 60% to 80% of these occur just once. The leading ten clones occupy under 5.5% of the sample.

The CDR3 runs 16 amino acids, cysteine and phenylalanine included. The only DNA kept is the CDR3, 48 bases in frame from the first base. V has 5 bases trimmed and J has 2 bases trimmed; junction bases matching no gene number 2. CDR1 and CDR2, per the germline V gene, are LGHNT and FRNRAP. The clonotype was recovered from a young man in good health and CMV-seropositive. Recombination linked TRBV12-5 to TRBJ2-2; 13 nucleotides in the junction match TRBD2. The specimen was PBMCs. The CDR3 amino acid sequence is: CASGRTSGSNTGELFF. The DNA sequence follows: TGTGCTAGTGGTCGGACTAGCGGGAGTAACACCGGGGAGCTGTTTTTT.